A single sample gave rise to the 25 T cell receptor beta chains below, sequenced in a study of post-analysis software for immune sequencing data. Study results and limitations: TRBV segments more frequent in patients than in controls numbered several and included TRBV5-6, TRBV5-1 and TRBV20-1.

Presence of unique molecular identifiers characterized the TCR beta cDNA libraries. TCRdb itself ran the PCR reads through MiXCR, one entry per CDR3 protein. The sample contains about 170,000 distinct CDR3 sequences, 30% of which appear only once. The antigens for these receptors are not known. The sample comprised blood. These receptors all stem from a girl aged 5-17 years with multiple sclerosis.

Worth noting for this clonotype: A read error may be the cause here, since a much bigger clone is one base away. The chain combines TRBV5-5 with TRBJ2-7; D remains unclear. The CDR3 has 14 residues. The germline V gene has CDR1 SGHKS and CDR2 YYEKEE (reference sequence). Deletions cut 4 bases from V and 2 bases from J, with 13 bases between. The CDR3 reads CASSRMAGPYEQYF. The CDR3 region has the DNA TGTGCCAGCAGCAGGATGGCAGGTCCCTACGAGCAGTACTTC.

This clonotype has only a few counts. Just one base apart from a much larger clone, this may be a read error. For the CDR3, the DNA is TGTGCCAGCAGCTGGACTAGCGGGATCTACAATGAGCAGTACTTC. Protein product: CASSWTSGIYNEQYF. This chain uses TRBV5-6 with TRBJ2-5; 12 bases are shared with TRBD2. The V and J ends lost 3 bases and 11 bases, in that order; junction bases with no gene match: 11. This CDR3 has 15 residues. Germline CDR1 and CDR2: SGHDT and YYEEEE.

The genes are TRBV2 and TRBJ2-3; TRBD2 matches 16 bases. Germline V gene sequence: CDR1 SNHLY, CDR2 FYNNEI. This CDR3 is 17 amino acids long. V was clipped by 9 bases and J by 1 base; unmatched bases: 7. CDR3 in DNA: TGTGCCAGAGGGACTAGCGGGAGGGCCGGAGGCACAGATACGCAGTATTTT. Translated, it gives CARGTSGRAGGTDTQYF.

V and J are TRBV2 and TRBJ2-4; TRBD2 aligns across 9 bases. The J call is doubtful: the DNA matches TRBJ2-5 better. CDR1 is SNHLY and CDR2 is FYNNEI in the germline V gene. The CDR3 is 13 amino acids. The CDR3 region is CASKEGLAETQYF. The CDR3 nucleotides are TGTGCCAGCAAGGAGGGACTAGCAGAGACCCAGTACTTC.

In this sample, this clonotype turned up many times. The CDR3 reads CSASHNQGPYEQYF. In DNA, the CDR3 is TGCAGTGCCTCGCATAACCAGGGCCCCTACGAGCAGTACTTC. The chain combines TRBV20-1 with TRBJ2-7; weak D call: TRBD1 (5 bases). Trimming left V 6 bases short and J 2 bases short, with 17 bases between. Germline assignment: CDR1 DFQATT and CDR2 SNEGSKA (reference sequence). The CDR3 is 14 amino acids.

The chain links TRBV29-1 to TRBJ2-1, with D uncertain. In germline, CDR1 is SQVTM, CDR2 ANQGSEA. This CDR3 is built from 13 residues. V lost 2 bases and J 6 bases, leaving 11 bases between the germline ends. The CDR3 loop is CSVEKGMGNEQFF. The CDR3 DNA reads TGCAGCGTTGAAAAGGGTATGGGCAATGAGCAGTTCTTC.

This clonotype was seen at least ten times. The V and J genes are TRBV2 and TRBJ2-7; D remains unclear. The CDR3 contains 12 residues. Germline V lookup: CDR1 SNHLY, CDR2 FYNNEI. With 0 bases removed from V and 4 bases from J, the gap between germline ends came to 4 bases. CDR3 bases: TGTGCCAGCAGTGAAGCGGTTTACGAGCAGTACTTC. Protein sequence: CASSEAVYEQYF. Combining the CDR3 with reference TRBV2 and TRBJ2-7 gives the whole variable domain EPEVTQTPSHQVTQMGQEVILRCVPISNHLYFYWYRQILGQKVEFLVSFYNNEISEKSEIFDDQFSVERPDGSNFTLKIRSTKLEDSAMYFCASSEAVYEQYFGPGTRLTVT.

The CDR3 nucleotides are TGTGCCAGCAGTTTCGGAGACGGGCCCTACGAGCAGTACTTC. Residues: CASSFGDGPYEQYF. This chain joins TRBV27 and TRBJ2-7, with no clear D. Germline V gene lookup returns CDR1 MNHEY and CDR2 SMNVEV (reference sequence). The CDR3 is 14 amino acids. With 3 bases removed from V and 2 bases from J, the gap between germline ends came to 11 bases.

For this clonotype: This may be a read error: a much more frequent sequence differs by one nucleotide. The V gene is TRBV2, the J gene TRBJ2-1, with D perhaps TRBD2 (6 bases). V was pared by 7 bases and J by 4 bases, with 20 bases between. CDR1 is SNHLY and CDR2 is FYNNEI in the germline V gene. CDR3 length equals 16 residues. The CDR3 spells CASNEGGTPPYNEQFF. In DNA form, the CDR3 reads TGTGCCAGCAACGAAGGCGGGACCCCTCCTTACAATGAGCAGTTCTTC.

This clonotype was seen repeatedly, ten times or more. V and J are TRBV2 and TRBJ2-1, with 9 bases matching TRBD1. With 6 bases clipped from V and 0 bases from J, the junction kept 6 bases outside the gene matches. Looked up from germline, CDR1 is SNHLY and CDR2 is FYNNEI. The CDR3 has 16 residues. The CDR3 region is CASRRQGVSSYNEQFF. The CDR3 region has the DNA TGTGCCAGCAGACGACAGGGGGTGAGCTCCTACAATGAGCAGTTCTTC.

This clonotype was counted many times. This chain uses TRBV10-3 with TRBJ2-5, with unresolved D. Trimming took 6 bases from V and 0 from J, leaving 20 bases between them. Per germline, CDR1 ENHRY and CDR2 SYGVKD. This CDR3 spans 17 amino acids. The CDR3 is CAIRDHNRAGYQETQYF. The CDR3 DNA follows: TGTGCCATCAGGGACCACAATAGGGCCGGCTACCAAGAGACCCAGTACTTC.

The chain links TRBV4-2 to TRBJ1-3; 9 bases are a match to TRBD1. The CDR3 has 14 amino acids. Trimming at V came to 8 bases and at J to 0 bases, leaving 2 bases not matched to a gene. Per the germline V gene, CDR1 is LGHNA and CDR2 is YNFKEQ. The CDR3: CASRQGGSGNTIYF. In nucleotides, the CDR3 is TGTGCCAGCCGACAGGGGGGCTCTGGAAACACCATATATTTT.

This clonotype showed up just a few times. The CDR3 nucleotides read TGTGCCAGCAGCCAACCACCCTTCAATGAGCAGTTCTTC. Its translation: CASSQPPFNEQFF. The chain carries TRBV3-1 and TRBJ2-1; D remains unclear. V lost 2 bases to trimming and J lost 6 bases, with 8 bases between them. Germline V lookup: CDR1 LGHDT, CDR2 YNNKEL (reference sequence). The CDR3 spans 13 residues.

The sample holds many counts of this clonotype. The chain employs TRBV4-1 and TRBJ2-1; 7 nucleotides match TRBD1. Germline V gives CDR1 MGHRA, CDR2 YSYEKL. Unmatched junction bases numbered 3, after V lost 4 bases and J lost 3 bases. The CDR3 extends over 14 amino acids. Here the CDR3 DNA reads TGCGCCAGCAGCCGCCGGGACAGCTACAATGAGCAGTTCTTC. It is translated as CASSRRDSYNEQFF.

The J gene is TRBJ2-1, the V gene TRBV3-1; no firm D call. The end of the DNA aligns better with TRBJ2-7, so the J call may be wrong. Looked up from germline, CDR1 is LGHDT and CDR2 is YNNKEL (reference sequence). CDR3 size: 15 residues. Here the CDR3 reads CASSQDLVIYNEQYF. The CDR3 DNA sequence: TGTGCCAGCAGCCAAGATCTTGTTATTTACAATGAGCAGTACTTC.

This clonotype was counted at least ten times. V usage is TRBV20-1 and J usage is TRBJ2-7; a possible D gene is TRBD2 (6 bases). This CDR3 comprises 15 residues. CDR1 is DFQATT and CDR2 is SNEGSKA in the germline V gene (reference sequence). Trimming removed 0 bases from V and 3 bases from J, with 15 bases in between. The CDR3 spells CSARDPGTGDYEQYF. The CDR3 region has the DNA TGCAGTGCTAGAGACCCCGGGACGGGGGACTACGAGCAGTACTTC.

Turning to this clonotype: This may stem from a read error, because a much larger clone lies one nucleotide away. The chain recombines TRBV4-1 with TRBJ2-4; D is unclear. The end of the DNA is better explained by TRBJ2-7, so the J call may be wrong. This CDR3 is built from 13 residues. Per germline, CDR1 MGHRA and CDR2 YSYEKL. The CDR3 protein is CASSQGASCEQYF. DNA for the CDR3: TGCGCCAGCAGCCAAGGGGCCTCCTGCGAGCAGTACTTC.

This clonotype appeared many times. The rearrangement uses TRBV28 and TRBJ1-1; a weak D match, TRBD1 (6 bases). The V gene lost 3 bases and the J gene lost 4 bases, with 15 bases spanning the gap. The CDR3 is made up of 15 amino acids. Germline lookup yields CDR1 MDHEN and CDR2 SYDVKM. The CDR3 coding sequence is TGTGCCAGCAGTTTTACGAGACAGGACGCCACTGAAGCTTTCTTT. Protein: CASSFTRQDATEAFF.

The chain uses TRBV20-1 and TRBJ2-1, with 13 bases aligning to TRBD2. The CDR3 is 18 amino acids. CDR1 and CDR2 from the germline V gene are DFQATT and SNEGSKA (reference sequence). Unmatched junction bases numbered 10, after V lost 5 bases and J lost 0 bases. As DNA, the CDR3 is TGCAGTGCTCGCCCGGGACTAGCGGGACTAAACTCCTACAATGAGCAGTTCTTC. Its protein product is CSARPGLAGLNSYNEQFF.

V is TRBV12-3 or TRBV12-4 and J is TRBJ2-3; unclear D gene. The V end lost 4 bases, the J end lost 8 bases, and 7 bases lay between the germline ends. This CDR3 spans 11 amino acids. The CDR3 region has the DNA TGTGCCAGCAGTTCCTTAGGTACGCAGTATTTT. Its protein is CASSSLGTQYF.

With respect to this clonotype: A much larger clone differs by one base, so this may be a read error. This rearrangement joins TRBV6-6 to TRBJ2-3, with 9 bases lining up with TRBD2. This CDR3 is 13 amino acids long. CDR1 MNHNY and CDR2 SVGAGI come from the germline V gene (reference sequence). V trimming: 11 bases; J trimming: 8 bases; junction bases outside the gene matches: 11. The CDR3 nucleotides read TGTGCCTGGCGGGGGGCGGGAGGGTTTACGCAGTATTTT. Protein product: CAWRGAGGFTQYF.

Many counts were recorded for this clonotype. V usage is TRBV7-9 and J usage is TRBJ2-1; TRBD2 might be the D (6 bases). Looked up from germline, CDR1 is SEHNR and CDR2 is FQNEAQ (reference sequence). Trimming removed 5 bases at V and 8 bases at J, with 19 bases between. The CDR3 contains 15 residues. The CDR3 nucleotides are TGTGCCAGCAGCCCGGGGGAGGACACCCGGGATGAGCAGTTCTTC. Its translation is CASSPGEDTRDEQFF.

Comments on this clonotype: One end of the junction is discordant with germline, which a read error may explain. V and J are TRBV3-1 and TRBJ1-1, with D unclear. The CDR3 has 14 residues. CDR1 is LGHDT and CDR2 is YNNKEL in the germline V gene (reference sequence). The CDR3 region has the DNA TGTGCCTGCAGCCAAGGTTACAAGAACACTGAAGCTTTCTTT. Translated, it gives CACSQGYKNTEAFF.

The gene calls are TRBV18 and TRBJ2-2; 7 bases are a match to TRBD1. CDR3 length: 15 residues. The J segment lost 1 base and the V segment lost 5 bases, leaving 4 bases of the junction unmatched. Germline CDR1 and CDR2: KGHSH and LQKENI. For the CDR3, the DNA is TGTGCCAGCTCAGCGAGGGGGCTGAACACCGGGGAGCTGTTTTTT. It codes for CASSARGLNTGELFF.

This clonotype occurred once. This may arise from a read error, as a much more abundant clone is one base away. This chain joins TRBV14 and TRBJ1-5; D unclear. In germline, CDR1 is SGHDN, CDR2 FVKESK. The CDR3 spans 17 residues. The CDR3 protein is CTSSQARAAHSNQPQHF. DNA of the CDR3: TGTACCAGCAGCCAAGCTAGGGCTGCTCATAGCAATCAGCCCCAGCATTTT.